The 2 T cell receptor beta chains below were found in one sample sequenced in a study of shared clonotypes between healthy human individuals. Libraries were prepared by immunoSEQ multiplex PCR; TCRdb keeps only in-frame clonotypes and omits some of them. Of about 560,000 clones listed, roughly 72% were seen once; the top ten hold about 12%. The sample comprised PBMCs. The receptors stem from a woman aged 40 to 50 in good health. Some clones in this sample may be carry-over from other donors' samples.

In this sample, this clone turned up once. The chain uses TRBV5-1 and TRBJ2-6; no reliable D call. This CDR3 is 16 amino acids long. Germline CDR1 is SGHRS and CDR2 is YFSETQ. The germline V and J ends were trimmed by 0 bases and 2 bases, with 9 bases remaining between them. The CDR3 DNA follows: TGCGCCAGCAGCTTGGCCGGTGACCCTGGGGCCAACGTCCTGACTTTC. Its protein is CASSLAGDPGANVLTF.

This clone was detected a few times. The gene calls are TRBV4-3 and TRBJ2-1; D ambiguous. CDR1 LGHNA and CDR2 YSLEER come from the germline V gene. The V and J ends lost 0 bases and 8 bases respectively, with 11 bases between them. This CDR3 spans 14 amino acids. CDR3 DNA: TGCGCCAGCAGCCAAGATAGAGGAACTCATGAGCAGTTCTTC. Translation: CASSQDRGTHEQFF.